This T cell receptor beta chain is drawn from a study of blood T cells in healthy people across ages. Germline V CDR1 and CDR2: SGHRS, YFSETQ. This CDR3 region has 15 residues. Trimming took 4 bases from V and 5 from J; bases not matched to a gene: 8. The use of a sample-barcoded 5' primer and a J-beta primer mix characterized a second PCR of about 7 to 12 cycles. TCRdb reprocessed the 5' RACE reads via MiXCR and lists one record per CDR3 protein. The sample shows 540,000 or so distinct CDR3 sequences, approximately 25% of them seen only once. This sample also belongs to another study, concerning T cells of mothers and their children.

This clonotype was sampled from a boy aged 5-17 years in good health. The V gene is TRBV5-1, the J gene TRBJ2-5; the match to TRBD2 covers 10 bases. What was sequenced was blood. The CDR3 sequence: CASSPQLAGKETQYF. CDR3 in DNA: TGCGCCAGCAGCCCACAACTAGCGGGGAAGGAGACCCAGTACTTC.